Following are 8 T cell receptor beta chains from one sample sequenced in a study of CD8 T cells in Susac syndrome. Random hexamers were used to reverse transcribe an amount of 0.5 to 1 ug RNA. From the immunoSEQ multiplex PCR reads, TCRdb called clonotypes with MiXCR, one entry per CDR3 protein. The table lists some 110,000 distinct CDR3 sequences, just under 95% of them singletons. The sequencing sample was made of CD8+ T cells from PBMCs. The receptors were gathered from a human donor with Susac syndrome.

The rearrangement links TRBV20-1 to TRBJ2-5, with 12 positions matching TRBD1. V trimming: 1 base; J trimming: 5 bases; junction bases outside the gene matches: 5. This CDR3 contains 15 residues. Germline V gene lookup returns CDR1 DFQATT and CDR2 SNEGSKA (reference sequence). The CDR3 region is CSARARDRGQETQYF. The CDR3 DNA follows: TGCAGTGCTAGAGCCCGGGACAGGGGGCAGGAGACCCAGTACTTC.

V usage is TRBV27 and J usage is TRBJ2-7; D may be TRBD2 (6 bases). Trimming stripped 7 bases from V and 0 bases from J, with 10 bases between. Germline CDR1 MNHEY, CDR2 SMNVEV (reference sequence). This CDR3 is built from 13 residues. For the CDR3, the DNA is TGTGCCAGCACCGGGACTGCCTCCTACGAGCAGTACTTC. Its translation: CASTGTASYEQYF.

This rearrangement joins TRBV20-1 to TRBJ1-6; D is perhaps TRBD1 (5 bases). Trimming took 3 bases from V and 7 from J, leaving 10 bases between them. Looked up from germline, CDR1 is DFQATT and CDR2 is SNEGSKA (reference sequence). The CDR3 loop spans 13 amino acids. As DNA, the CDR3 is TGCAGTGCTAGGGGACTGAGGAATTCACCCCTCCACTTT. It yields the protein CSARGLRNSPLHF.

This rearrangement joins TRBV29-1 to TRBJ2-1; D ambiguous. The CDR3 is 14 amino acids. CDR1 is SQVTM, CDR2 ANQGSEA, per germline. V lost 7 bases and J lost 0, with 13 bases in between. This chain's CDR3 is CSAKLASSYNEQFF. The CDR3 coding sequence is TGCAGCGCAAAACTCGCGAGCTCCTACAATGAGCAGTTCTTC.

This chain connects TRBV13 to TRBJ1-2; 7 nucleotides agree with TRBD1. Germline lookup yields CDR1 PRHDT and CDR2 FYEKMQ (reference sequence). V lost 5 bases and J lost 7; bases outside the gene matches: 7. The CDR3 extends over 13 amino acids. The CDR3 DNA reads TGTGCCAGCAGCGACAGACAGGGAGGTGGCTACACCTTC. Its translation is CASSDRQGGGYTF.

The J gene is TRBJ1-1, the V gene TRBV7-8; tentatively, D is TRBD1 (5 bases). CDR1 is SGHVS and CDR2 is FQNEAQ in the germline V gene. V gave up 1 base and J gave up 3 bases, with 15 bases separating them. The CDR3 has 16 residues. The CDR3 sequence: CASSLVGTTMDTEAFF. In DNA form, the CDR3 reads TGTGCCAGCAGCTTAGTTGGGACCACCATGGACACTGAAGCTTTCTTT.

The CDR3 bases are TGTGCCAGCAGCTTAGCGGGCTGGTCAGCGAGGGAGACCCAGTACTTC. This gives the protein CASSLAGWSARETQYF. The chain uses TRBV7-9 and TRBJ2-5; unclear D gene. Trimming cost V 0 bases and J 5 bases, with 16 bases left between them. This CDR3 is 16 amino acids long. Per germline, CDR1 SEHNR and CDR2 FQNEAQ (reference sequence).

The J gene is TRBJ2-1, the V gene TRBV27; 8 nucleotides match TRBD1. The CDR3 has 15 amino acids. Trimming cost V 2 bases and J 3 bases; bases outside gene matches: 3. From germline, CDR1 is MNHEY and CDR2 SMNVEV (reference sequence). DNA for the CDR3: TGTGCCAGCAGTTTAGGACAGGGTTTCTACAATGAGCAGTTCTTC. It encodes CASSLGQGFYNEQFF.